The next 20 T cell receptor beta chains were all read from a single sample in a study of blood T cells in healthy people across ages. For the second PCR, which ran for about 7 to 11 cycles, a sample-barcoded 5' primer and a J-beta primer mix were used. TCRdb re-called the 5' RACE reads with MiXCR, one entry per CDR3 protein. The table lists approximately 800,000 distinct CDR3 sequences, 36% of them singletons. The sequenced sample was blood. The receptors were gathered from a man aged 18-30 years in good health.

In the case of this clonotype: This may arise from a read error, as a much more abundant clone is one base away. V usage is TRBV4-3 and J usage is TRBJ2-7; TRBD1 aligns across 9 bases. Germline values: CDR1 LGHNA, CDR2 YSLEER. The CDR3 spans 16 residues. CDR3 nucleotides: TGCGCCAGCAACCAACGTCCGGGACAGGGACTCTACGAGCAGTACTTC. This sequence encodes CASNQRPGQGLYEQYF.

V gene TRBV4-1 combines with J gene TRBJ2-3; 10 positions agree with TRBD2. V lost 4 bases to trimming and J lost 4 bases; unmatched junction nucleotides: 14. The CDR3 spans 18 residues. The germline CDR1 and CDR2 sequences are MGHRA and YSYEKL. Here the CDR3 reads CASSLTETLAGLPDTQYF. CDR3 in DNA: TGCGCCAGCAGCCTTACTGAAACACTAGCGGGGTTACCAGATACGCAGTATTTT.

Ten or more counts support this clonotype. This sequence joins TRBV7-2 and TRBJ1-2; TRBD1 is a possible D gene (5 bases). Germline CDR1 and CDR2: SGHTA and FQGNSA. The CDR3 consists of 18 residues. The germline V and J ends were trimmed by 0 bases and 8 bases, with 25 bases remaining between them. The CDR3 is CASSLATRDPSLIGGYTF. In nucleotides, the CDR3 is TGTGCCAGCAGCTTAGCGACCCGGGACCCTTCCCTAATTGGCGGCTACACCTTC.

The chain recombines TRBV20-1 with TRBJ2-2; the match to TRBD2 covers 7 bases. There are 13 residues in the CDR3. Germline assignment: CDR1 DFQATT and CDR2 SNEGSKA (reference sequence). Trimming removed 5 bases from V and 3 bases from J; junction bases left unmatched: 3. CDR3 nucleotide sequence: TGCAGTGCTCGGGGAGGGGACACCGGGGAGCTGTTTTTT. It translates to CSARGGDTGELFF.

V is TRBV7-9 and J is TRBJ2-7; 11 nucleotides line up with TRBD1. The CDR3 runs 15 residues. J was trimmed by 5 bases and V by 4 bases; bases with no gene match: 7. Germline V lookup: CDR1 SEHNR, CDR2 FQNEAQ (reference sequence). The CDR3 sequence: CASSSGTGGTHEQYF. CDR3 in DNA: TGTGCCAGCAGCTCGGGGACAGGGGGAACGCACGAGCAGTACTTC.

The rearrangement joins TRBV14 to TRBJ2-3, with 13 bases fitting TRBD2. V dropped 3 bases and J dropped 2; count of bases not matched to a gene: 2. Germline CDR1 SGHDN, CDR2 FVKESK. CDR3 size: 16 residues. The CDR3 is CASSQGLAGITDTQYF. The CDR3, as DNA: TGTGCCAGCAGCCAGGGACTAGCGGGGATCACAGATACGCAGTATTTT.

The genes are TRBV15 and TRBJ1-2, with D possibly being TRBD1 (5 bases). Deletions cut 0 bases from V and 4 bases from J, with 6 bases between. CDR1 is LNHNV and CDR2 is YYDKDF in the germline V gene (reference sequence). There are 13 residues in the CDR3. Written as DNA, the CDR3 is TGTGCCACCAGCAGAGAAGGGGCCTATGGCTACACCTTC. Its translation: CATSREGAYGYTF. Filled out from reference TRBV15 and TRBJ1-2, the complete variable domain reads DAMVIQNPRYQVTQFGKPVTLSCSQTLNHNVMYWYQQKSSQAPKLLFHYYDKDFNNEADTPDNFQSRRPNTSFCFLDIRSPGLGDTAMYLCATSREGAYGYTFGSGTRLTVV.

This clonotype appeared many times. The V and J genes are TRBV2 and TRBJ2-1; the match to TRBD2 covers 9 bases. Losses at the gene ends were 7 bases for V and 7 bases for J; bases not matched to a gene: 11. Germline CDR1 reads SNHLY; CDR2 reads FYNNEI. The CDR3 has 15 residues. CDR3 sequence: CASTLGLAVGNEQFF. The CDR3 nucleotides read TGTGCCAGCACCCTGGGACTAGCCGTTGGGAATGAGCAGTTCTTC.

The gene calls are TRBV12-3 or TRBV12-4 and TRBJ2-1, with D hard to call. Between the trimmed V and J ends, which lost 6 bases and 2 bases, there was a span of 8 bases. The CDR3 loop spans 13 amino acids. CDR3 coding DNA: TGTGCCAGCAGCTTGAGAACCTACAATGAGCAGTTCTTC. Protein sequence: CASSLRTYNEQFF.

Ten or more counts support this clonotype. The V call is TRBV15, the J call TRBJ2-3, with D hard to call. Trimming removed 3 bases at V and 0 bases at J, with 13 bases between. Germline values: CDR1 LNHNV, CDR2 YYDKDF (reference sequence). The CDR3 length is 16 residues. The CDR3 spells CATSSDSWKSTDTQYF. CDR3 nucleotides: TGTGCCACCAGCAGCGACTCGTGGAAAAGCACAGATACGCAGTATTTT.

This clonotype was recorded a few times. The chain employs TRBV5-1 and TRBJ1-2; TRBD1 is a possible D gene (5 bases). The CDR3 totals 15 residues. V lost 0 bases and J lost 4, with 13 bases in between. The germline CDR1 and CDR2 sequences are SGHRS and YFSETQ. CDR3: CASSLVQGRLYGYTF. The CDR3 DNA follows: TGCGCCAGCAGCTTGGTGCAGGGAAGACTCTATGGCTACACCTTC. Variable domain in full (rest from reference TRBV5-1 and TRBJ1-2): KAGVTQTPRYLIKTRGQQVTLSCSPISGHRSVSWYQQTPGQGLQFLFEYFSETQRNKGNFPGRFSGRQFSNSRSEMNVSTLELGDSALYLCASSLVQGRLYGYTFGSGTRLTVV.

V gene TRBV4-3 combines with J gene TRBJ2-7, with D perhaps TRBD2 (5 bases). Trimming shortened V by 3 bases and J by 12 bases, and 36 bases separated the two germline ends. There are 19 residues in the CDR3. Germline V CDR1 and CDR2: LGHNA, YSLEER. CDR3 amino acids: CASSQEVVDPRIGLWTRYF. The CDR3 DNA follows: TGCGCCAGCAGCCAGGAGGTCGTTGATCCGCGTATAGGATTATGGACCCGGTACTTC.

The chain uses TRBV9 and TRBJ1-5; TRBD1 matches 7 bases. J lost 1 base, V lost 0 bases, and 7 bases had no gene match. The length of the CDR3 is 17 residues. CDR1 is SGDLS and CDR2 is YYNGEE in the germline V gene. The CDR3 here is CASSVGPGTESNQPQHF. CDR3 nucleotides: TGTGCCAGCAGCGTAGGACCCGGGACAGAGAGCAATCAGCCCCAGCATTTT. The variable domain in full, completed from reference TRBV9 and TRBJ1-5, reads DSGVTQTPKHLITATGQRVTLRCSPRSGDLSVYWYQQSLDQGLQFLIQYYNGEERAKGNILERFSAQQFPDLHSELNLSSLELGDSALYFCASSVGPGTESNQPQHFGDGTRLSIL.

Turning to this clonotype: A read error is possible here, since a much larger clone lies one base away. For the CDR3, the DNA is TGCAGTGCTTGGGTACAGGGAAACTATGGCTACACCTTC. Its translation is CSAWVQGNYGYTF. V and J are TRBV20-1 and TRBJ1-2, with a possible D match to TRBD1 (6 bases). Germline V gives CDR1 DFQATT, CDR2 SNEGSKA (reference sequence). The V gene lost 5 bases and the J gene lost 2 bases, with 12 bases spanning the gap. The CDR3 consists of 13 residues.

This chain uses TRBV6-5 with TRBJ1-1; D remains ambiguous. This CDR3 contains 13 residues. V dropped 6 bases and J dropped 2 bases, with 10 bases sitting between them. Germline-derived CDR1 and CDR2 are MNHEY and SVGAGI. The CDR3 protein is CASSRVINTEAFF. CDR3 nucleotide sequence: TGTGCCAGCAGCCGAGTGATAAACACTGAAGCTTTCTTT.

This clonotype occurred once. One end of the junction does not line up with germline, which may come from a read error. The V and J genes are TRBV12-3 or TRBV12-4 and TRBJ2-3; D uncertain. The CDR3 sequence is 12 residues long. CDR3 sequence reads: CASGVHTDAQYF. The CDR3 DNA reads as TGTGCCAGCGGAGTGCATACAGATGCGCAATATTTT.

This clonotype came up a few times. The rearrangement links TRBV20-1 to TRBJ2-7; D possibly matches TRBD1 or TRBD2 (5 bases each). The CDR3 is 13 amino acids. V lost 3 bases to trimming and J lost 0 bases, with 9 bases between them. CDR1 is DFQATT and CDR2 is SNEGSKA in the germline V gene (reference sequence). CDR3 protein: CSASPGASYEQYF. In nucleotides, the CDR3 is TGCAGTGCTAGCCCCGGGGCCTCCTACGAGCAGTACTTC.

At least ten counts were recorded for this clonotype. The CDR3 DNA reads TGTGCCAGCAGCTTAGATGGCAGGATCACAGATACGCAGTATTTT. Its translation is CASSLDGRITDTQYF. The chain uses TRBV7-2 and TRBJ2-3; D is unclear. V shed 1 base and J shed 2 bases, with 10 bases lying between them. The germline V gene encodes CDR1 SGHTA and CDR2 FQGNSA. The CDR3 contains 15 residues.

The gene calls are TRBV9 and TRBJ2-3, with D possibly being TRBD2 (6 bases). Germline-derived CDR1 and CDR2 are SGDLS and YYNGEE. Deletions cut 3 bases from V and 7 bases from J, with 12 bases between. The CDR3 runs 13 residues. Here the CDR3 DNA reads TGTGCCAGCAGCGAACCGACTAGTAATACGCAGTATTTT. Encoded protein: CASSEPTSNTQYF.

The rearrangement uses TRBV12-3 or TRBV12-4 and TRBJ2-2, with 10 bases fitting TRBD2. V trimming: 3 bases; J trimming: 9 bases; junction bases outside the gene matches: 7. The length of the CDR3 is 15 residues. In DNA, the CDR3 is TGTGCCAGCAGTTTGGCATTAGCGGGGGGCCGGGAGCTGTTTTTT. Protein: CASSLALAGGRELFF.